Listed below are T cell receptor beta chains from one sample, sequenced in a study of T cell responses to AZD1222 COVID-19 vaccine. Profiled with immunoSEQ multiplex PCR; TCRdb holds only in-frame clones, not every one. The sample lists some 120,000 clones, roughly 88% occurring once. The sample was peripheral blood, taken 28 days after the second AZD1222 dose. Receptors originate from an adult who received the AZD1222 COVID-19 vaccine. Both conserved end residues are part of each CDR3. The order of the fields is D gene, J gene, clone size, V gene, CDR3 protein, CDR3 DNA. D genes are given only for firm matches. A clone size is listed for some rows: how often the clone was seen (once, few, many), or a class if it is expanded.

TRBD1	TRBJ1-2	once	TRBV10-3	CAISFAGTAYGYTF	TGTGCCATCAGTTTCGCCGGGACAGCCTATGGCTACACCTTC
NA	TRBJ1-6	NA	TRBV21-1	CASSPPGLGGSPLHF	TGTGCCTCCAGCCCCCCAGGACTGGGGGGCTCACCCCTCCACTTT
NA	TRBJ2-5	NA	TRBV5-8	CASSQTGWETQYF	TGTGCCAGCAGCCAAACAGGGTGGGAGACCCAGTACTTC
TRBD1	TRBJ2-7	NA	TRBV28	CASREQGFYEQYF	TGTGCCAGCAGGGAACAGGGGTTCTACGAGCAGTACTTC
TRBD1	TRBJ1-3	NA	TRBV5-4	CASSSDRGGVTIYF	TGTGCCAGCAGCTCGGACAGGGGTGGTGTCACCATATATTTT
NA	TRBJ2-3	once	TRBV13	CASSPNPSTDTQYF	TGTGCCAGCAGCCCAAACCCTAGCACAGATACGCAGTATTTT
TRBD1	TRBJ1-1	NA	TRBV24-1	CATSDPSGTGDTEAFF	TGTGCCACCAGTGATCCCAGTGGGACAGGGGACACTGAAGCTTTCTTT
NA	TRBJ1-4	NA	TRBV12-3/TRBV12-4	CASSLGGGEKLFF	TGTGCCAGCAGTTTAGGCGGAGGTGAAAAACTGTTTTTT
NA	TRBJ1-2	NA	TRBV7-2	CASNFASANYGYTF	TGTGCCAGCAATTTCGCCTCGGCGAACTATGGCTACACCTTC
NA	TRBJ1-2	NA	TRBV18	CASSPFGGTYGYTF	TGTGCCAGCTCACCATTCGGGGGAACCTATGGCTACACCTTC
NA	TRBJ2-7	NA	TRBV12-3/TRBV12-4	CASRVVGAYEQYF	TGTGCCAGCAGGGTTGTCGGGGCTTATGAGCAGTACTTC
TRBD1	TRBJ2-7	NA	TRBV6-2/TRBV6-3	CASSYRTGKYEQYF	TGTGCCAGCAGTTACCGGACAGGAAAATACGAGCAGTACTTC
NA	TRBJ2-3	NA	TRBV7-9	CASSIRAGTDTQYF	TGTGCCAGCAGCATCCGGGCTGGCACAGATACGCAGTATTTT
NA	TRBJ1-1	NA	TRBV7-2	CASSPLQGAGAFF	TGTGCCAGCAGCCCGTTACAGGGAGCCGGCGCTTTCTTT
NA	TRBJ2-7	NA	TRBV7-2	CASSFVRGPTQEQYF	TGTGCCAGCAGCTTTGTACGCGGGCCTACCCAAGAGCAGTACTTC
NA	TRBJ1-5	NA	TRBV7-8	CASSPYDQPQHF	TGTGCCAGCAGCCCGTACGATCAGCCCCAGCATTTT
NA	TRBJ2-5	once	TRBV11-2	CASSLSFQETQYF	TGTGCCAGCAGCTTGAGTTTCCAAGAGACCCAGTACTTC
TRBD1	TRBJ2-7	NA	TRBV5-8	CASSSYRQGAIF	TGTGCCAGCAGCTCCTACAGACAGGGGGCTATCTTC
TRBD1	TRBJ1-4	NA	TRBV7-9	CASSIGQGGEKLFF	TGTGCCAGCAGCATCGGACAGGGAGGCGAAAAACTGTTTTTT
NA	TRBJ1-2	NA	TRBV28	CASSPQGSPYGYTF	TGTGCCAGCAGCCCACAGGGATCCCCCTATGGCTACACCTTC
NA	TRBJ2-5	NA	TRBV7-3	CASSSMSGAGETQYF	TGTGCCAGCAGCTCCATGAGTGGGGCGGGAGAGACCCAGTACTTC
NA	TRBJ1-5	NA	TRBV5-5	CASSFHGWGARNQPQHF	TGTGCCAGCAGCTTTCACGGGTGGGGGGCTCGCAATCAGCCCCAGCATTTT
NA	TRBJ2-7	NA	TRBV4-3	CASSQDRGSYEQYF	TGCGCCAGCAGCCAAGACAGGGGCTCCTACGAGCAGTACTTC
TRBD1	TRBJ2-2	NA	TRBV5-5	CASSADRGRTGELFF	TGTGCCAGCAGCGCCGACAGGGGAAGAACCGGGGAGCTGTTTTTT
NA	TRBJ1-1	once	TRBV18	CASSPPLGMNTEAFF	TGTGCCAGCTCACCACCGTTAGGCATGAACACTGAAGCTTTCTTT
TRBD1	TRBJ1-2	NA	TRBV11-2	CASSLRDRRHGYTF	TGTGCCAGCAGCCTGCGGGACAGGAGGCATGGCTACACCTTC
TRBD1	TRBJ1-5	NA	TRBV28	CASRGTGESQPQHF	TGTGCCAGCAGGGGGACAGGGGAAAGTCAGCCCCAGCATTTT
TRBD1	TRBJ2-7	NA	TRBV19	CASSSRGQATYEQYF	TGTGCCAGTAGTAGTCGGGGACAGGCTACCTACGAGCAGTACTTC
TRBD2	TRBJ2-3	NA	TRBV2	CASKASGGPDTQYF	TGTGCCAGCAAGGCTAGCGGAGGCCCAGATACGCAGTATTTT
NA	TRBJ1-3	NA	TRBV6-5	CASGLFSGNTIYF	TGTGCCAGCGGTCTGTTCTCTGGAAACACCATATATTTT
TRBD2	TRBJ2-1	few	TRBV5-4	CASSFAGGSYNEQFF	TGTGCCAGCAGCTTTGCGGGGGGATCCTACAATGAGCAGTTCTTC
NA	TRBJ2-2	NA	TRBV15	CATSLGQLNTGELFF	TGTGCCACCAGCTTGGGCCAGCTAAACACCGGGGAGCTGTTTTTT
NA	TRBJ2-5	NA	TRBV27	CASSKQGTLQETQYF	TGTGCCAGCAGTAAACAGGGTACCCTACAAGAGACCCAGTACTTC
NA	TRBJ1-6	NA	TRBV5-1	CASSLLPVVDSPLHF	TGCGCCAGCAGCTTGTTGCCAGTAGTCGATTCACCCCTCCACTTT
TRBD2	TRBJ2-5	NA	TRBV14	CASSQSGGARETQYF	TGTGCCAGCAGCCAAAGCGGGGGGGCTAGAGAGACCCAGTACTTC